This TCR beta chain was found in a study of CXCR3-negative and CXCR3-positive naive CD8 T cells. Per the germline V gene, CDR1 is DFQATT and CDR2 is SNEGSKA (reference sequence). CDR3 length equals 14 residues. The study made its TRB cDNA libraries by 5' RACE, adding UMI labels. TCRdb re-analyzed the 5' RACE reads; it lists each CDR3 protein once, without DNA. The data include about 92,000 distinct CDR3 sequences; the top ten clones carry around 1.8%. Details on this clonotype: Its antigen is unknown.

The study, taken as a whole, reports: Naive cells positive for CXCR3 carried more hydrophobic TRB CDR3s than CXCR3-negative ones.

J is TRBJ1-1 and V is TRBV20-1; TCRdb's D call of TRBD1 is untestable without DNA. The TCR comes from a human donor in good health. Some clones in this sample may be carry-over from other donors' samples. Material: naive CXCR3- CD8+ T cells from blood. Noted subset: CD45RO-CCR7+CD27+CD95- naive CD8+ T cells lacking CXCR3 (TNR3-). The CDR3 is CSAREGVWDTEAFF.